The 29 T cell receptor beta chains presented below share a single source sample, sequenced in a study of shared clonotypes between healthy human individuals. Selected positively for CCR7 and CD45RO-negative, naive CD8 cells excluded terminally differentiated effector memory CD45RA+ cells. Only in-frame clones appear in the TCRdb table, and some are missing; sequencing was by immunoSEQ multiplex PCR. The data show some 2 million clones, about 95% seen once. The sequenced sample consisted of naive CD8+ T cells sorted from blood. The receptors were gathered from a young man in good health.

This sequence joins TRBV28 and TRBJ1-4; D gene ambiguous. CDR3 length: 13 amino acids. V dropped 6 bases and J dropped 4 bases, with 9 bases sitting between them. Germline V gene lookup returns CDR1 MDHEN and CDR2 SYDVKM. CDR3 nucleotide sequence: TGTGCCAGCAGCCTCCCGATTAATGAAAAACTGTTTTTT. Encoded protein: CASSLPINEKLFF.

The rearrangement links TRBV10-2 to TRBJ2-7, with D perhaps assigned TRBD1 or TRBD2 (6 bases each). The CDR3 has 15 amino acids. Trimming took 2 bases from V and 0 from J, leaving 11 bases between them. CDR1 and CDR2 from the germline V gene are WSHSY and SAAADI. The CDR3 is CASSEGWGASYEQYF. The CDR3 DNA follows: TGCGCCAGCAGTGAGGGTTGGGGGGCCTCCTACGAGCAGTACTTC.

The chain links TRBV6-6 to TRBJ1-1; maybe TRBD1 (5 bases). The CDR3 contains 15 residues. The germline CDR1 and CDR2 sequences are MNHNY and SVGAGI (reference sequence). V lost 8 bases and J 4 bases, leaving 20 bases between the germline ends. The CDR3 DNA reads TGTGCCAGCGCTGGGGGGATGGGGTTTGGCACTGAAGCTTTCTTT. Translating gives CASAGGMGFGTEAFF.

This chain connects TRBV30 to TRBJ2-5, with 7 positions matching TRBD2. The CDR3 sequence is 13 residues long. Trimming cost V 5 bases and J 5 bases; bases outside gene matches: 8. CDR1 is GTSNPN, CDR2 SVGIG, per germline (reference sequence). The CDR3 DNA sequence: TGTGCCTGGGCCTTGGGGGGAGGGGAGACCCAGTACTTC. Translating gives CAWALGGGETQYF.

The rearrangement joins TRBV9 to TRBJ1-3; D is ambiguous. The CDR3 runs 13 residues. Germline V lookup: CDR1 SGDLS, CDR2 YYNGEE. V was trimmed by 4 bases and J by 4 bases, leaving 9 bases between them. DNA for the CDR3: TGTGCCAGCAGCCCCACGCCCGGAAACACCATATATTTT. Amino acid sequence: CASSPTPGNTIYF.

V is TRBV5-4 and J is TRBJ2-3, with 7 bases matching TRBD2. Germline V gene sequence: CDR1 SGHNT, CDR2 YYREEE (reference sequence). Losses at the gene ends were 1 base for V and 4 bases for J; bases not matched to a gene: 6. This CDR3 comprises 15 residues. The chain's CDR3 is CASSLWGGSPDTQYF. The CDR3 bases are TGTGCCAGCAGCTTGTGGGGGGGTTCCCCAGATACGCAGTATTTT.

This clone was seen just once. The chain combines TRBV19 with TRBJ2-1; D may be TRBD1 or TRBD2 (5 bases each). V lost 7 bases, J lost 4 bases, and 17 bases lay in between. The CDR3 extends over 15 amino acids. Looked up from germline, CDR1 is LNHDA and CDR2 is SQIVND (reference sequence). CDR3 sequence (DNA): TGTGCCAGTACCCCCGGGACCAACCTTTACAATGAGCAGTTCTTC. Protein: CASTPGTNLYNEQFF.

Written as DNA, the CDR3 is TGCGCCAGCAGCCAAGACCAGGGGTTGGGCAATCAGCCCCAGCATTTT. Encoded protein: CASSQDQGLGNQPQHF. The rearrangement uses TRBV4-1 and TRBJ1-5; weak D call: TRBD1 (6 bases). V lost 0 bases and J 2 bases, leaving 11 bases between the germline ends. The germline gives CDR1 MGHRA, CDR2 YSYEKL. CDR3 length: 16 amino acids.

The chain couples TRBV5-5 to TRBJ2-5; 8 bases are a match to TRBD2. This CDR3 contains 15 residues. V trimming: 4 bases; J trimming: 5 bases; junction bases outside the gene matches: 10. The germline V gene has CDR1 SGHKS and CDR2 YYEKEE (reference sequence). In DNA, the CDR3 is TGTGCCAGCAGCCCTTGGCGGGAGGTACTGGAGACCCAGTACTTC. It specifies CASSPWREVLETQYF. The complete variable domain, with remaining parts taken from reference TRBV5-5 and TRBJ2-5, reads DAGVTQSPTHLIKTRGQQVTLRCSPISGHKSVSWYQQVLGQGPQFIFQYYEKEERGRGNFPDRFSARQFPNYSSELNVNALLLGDSALYLCASSPWREVLETQYFGPGTRLLVL.

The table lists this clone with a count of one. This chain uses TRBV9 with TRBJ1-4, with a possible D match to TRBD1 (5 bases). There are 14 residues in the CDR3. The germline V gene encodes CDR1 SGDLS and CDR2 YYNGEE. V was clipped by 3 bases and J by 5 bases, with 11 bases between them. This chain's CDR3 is CASSEFQGNEKLFF. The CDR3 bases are TGTGCCAGCAGCGAGTTTCAGGGCAATGAAAAACTGTTTTTT.

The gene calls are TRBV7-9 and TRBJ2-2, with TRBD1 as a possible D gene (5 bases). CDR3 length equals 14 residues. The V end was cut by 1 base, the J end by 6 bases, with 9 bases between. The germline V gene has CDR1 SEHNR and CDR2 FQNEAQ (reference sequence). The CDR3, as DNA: TGTGCCAGCAGCTTAGTCCTGGGGCCCGGGGAGCTGTTTTTT. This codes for CASSLVLGPGELFF.

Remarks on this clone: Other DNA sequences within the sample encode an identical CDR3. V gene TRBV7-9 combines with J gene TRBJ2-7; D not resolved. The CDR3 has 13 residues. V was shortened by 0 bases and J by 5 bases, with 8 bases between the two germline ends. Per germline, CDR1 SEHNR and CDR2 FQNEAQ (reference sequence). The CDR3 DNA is TGTGCCAGCAGCTTAGCTCCGTGGGACGAGCAGTACTTC. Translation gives CASSLAPWDEQYF. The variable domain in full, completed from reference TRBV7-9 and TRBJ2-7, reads DTGVSQNPRHKITKRGQNVTFRCDPISEHNRLYWYRQTLGQGPEFLTYFQNEAQLEKSRLLSDRFSAERPKGSFSTLEIQRTEQGDSAMYLCASSLAPWDEQYFGPGTRLTVT.

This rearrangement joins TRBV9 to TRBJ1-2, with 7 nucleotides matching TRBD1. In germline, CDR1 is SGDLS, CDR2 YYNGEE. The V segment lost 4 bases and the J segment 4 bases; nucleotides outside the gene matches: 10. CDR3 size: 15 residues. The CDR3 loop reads CASSPKTGEGYGYTF. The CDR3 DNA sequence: TGTGCCAGCAGCCCGAAAACAGGGGAAGGCTATGGCTACACCTTC. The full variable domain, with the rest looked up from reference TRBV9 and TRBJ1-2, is DSGVTQTPKHLITATGQRVTLRCSPRSGDLSVYWYQQSLDQGLQFLIQYYNGEERAKGNILERFSAQQFPDLHSELNLSSLELGDSALYFCASSPKTGEGYGYTFGSGTRLTVV.

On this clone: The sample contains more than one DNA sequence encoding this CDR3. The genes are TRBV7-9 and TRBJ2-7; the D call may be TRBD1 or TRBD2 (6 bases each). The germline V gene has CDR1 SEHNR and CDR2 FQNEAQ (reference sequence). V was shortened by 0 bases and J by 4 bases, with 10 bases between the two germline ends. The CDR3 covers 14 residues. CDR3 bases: TGTGCCAGCAGCTTAGCCGGGGGCCGGTACGAGCAGTACTTC. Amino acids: CASSLAGGRYEQYF.

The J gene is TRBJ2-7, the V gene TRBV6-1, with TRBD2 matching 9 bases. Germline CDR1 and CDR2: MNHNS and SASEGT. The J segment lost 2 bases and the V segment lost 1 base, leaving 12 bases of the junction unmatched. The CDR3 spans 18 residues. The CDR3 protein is CASSEEILRGLAAYEQYF. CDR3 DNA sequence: TGTGCCAGCAGTGAAGAGATATTGAGGGGACTAGCAGCCTACGAGCAGTACTTC.

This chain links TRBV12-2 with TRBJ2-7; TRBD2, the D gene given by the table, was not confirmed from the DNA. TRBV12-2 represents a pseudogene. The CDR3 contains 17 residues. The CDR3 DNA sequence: TGTGCAAGTCGCTTCGGGACTAGCGGGTTCATTGTTAGGGAGCAGTACTTC. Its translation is CASRFGTSGFIVREQYF.

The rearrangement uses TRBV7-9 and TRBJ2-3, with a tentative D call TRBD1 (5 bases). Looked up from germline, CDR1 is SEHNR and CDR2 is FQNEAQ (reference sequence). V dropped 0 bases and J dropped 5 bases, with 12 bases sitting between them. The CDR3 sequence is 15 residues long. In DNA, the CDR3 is TGTGCCAGCAGCTTAGCAACAGGTCCGAAAGATACGCAGTATTTT. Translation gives CASSLATGPKDTQYF. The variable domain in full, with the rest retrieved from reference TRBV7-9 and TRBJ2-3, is DTGVSQNPRHKITKRGQNVTFRCDPISEHNRLYWYRQTLGQGPEFLTYFQNEAQLEKSRLLSDRFSAERPKGSFSTLEIQRTEQGDSAMYLCASSLATGPKDTQYFGPGTRLTVL.

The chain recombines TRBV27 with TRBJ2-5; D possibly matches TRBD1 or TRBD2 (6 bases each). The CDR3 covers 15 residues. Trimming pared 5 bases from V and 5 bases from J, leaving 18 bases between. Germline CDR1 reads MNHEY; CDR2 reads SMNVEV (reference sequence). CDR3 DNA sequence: TGTGCCAGCAGTCCGCTACAGGGCGGGGTGGAGACCCAGTACTTC. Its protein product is CASSPLQGGVETQYF.

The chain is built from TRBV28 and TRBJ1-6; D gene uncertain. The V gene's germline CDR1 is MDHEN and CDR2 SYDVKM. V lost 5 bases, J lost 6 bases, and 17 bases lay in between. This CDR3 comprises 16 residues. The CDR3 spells CASSPEDSSVNSPLHF. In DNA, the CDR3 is TGTGCCAGCAGTCCCGAGGACTCCAGCGTTAATTCACCCCTCCACTTT.

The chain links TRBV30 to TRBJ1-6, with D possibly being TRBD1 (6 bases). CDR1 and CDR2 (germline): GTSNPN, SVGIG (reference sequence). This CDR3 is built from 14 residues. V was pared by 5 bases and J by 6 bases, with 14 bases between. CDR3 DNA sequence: TGTGCCTGGTTGCGCGGGGGCCGTAATTCACCCCTCCACTTT. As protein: CAWLRGGRNSPLHF. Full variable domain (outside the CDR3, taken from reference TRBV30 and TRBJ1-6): SQTIHQWPATLVQPVGSPLSLECTVEGTSNPNLYWYRQAAGRGLQLLFYSVGIGQISSEVPQNLSASRPQDRQFILSSKKLLLSDSGFYLCAWLRGGRNSPLHFGNGTRLTVT.

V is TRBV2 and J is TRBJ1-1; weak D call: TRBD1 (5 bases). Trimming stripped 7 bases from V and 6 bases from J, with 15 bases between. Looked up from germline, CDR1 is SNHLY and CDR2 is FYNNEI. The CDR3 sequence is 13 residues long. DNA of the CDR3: TGTGCCAGCATCACGGTGGGGGTGCCTGAAGCTTTCTTT. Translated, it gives CASITVGVPEAFF.

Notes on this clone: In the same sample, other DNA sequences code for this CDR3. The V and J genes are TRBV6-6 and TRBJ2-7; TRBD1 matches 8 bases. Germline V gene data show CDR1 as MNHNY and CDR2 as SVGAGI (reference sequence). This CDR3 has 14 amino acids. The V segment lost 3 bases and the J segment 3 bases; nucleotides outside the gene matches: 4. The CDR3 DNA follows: TGTGCCAGCAGTTATTCAGGGGGCGACTACGAGCAGTACTTC. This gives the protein CASSYSGGDYEQYF.

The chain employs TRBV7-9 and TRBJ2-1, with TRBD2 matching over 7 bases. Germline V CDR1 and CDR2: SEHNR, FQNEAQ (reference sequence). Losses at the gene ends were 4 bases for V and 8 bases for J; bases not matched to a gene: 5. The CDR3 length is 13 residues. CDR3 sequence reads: CASSSNGLDEQFF. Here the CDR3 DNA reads TGTGCCAGCAGCTCGAACGGACTAGATGAGCAGTTCTTC.

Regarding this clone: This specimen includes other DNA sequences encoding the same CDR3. The CDR3 region is CASSLMGNTIYF. The CDR3 region has the DNA TGTGCCAGCAGTTTAATGGGAAACACCATATATTTT. The chain is built from TRBV28 and TRBJ1-3; no clear D gene. V was pared by 2 bases and J by 4 bases, with 3 bases between. The CDR3 is made up of 12 amino acids. In germline, CDR1 is MDHEN, CDR2 SYDVKM.

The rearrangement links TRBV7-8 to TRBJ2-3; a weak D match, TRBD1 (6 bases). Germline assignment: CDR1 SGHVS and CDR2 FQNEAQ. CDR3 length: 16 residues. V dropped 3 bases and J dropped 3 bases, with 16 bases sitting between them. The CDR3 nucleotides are TGTGCCAGCAGCTTGCCGGACAGCGACGGAACAGATACGCAGTATTTT. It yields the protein CASSLPDSDGTDTQYF.

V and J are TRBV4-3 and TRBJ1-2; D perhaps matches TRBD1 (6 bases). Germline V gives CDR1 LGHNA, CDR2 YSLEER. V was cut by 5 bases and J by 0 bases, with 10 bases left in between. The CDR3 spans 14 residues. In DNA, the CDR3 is TGCGCCAGCAGCGAGGCAGGGGCTAACTATGGCTACACCTTC. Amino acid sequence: CASSEAGANYGYTF.

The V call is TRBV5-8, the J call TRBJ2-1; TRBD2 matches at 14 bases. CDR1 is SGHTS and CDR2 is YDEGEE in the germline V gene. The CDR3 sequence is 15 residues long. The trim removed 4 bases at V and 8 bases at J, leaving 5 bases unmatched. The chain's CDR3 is CASSPTSGGADEQFF. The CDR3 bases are TGTGCCAGCAGCCCGACTAGCGGGGGGGCCGATGAGCAGTTCTTC.

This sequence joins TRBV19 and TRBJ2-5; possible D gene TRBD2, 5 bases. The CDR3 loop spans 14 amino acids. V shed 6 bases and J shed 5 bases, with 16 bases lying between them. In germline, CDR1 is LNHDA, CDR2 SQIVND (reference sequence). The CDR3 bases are TGTGCCAGTAGCTCCCCCGGAGGTTGGGAGACCCAGTACTTC. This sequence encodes CASSSPGGWETQYF.

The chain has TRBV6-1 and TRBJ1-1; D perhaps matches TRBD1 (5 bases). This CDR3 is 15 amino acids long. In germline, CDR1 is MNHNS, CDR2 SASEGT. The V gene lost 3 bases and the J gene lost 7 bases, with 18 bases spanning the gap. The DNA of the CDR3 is TGTGCCAGCAGTGATTTCGCAGGGTGGGCCAGTGAAGCTTTCTTT. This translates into CASSDFAGWASEAFF.